Shown below are 9 T cell receptor beta chains from a single sample sequenced in a study of blood T cell repertoires in COVID-19. The repertoire was sequenced with immunoSEQ multiplex PCR; TCRdb's copy has only in-frame clones and lacks some. Here the sample spans 490,000 or so clones, roughly 90% being singletons. Material: PBMCs or T cells enriched from blood (not recorded which). These receptors originate from a woman aged 40 to 49 who had recovered from COVID-19.

The CDR3 loop is CASSLGRQETQYF. As DNA, the CDR3 is TGTGCCAGCAGTTTGGGCCGTCAAGAGACCCAGTACTTC. The rearrangement links TRBV12-3 or TRBV12-4 to TRBJ2-5, with D unresolved. The CDR3 length is 13 residues. V lost 3 bases to trimming and J lost 2 bases, with 7 bases between them.

This rearrangement joins TRBV27 to TRBJ1-1; no clear D gene. V was clipped by 2 bases and J by 0 bases, with 7 bases between them. This CDR3 has 14 residues. Per the germline V gene, CDR1 is MNHEY and CDR2 is SMNVEV (reference sequence). CDR3 amino acids: CASSLGEVNTEAFF. The CDR3 DNA follows: TGTGCCAGCAGTTTAGGGGAGGTGAACACTGAAGCTTTCTTT.

The rearrangement joins TRBV19 to TRBJ1-1; 10 bases are shared with TRBD1. Germline loops: CDR1 LNHDA, CDR2 SQIVND (reference sequence). V lost 2 bases to trimming and J lost 1 base; unmatched junction nucleotides: 4. This CDR3 spans 16 amino acids. CDR3: CASSIRQGAANTEAFF. The CDR3 DNA reads as TGTGCCAGTAGTATACGACAGGGGGCGGCGAACACTGAAGCTTTCTTT.

CDR3 region: CASRRPLGLAGTGELFF. The DNA of the CDR3 is TGTGCCAGCAGAAGACCCCTGGGACTAGCGGGGACCGGGGAGCTGTTTTTT. The rearrangement uses TRBV27 and TRBJ2-2; 13 bases are shared with TRBD2. The CDR3 length is 17 residues. J was trimmed by 5 bases and V by 6 bases; bases with no gene match: 9. The germline gives CDR1 MNHEY, CDR2 SMNVEV (reference sequence).

For the CDR3, the DNA is TGTGCCAGCAGCAGGGGACAGACCTACGAGCAGTACTTC. It codes for CASSRGQTYEQYF. This sequence joins TRBV12-3 or TRBV12-4 and TRBJ2-7, with 7 nucleotides matching TRBD1. The CDR3 runs 13 residues. V was clipped by 6 bases and J by 2 bases; unmatched bases: 4.

The chain is built from TRBV13 and TRBJ2-1, with TRBD2 as a possible D gene (7 bases). Germline V gene lookup returns CDR1 PRHDT and CDR2 FYEKMQ (reference sequence). The length of the CDR3 is 17 residues. Between the trimmed V and J ends, which lost 1 base and 2 bases, there was a span of 15 bases. The CDR3 nucleotides read TGTGCCAGCAGCTTAGCTCCAGGGGAGGGGGCCTACAATGAGCAGTTCTTC. Protein sequence: CASSLAPGEGAYNEQFF.

The chain links TRBV5-1 to TRBJ2-7, with D maybe TRBD2 (6 bases). The germline CDR1 and CDR2 sequences are SGHRS and YFSETQ. Between the trimmed V and J ends, which lost 5 bases and 6 bases, there was a span of 15 bases. The CDR3 length is 13 residues. CDR3 protein: CASRDFGGPEQYF. In nucleotides, the CDR3 is TGCGCCAGCAGAGACTTCGGGGGACCCGAGCAGTACTTC.

This chain uses TRBV29-1 with TRBJ2-2; TRBD2 matches at 8 bases. The germline CDR1 and CDR2 sequences are SQVTM and ANQGSEA. V lost 6 bases to trimming and J lost 5 bases; unmatched junction nucleotides: 5. The CDR3 spans 13 residues. CDR3 sequence reads: CSVVAGSTGELFF. DNA for the CDR3: TGCAGCGTAGTAGCGGGATCGACCGGGGAGCTGTTTTTT.

The chain joins TRBV7-2 to TRBJ2-1; 9 positions agree with TRBD1. V lost 5 bases and J lost 0; bases outside the gene matches: 8. Germline assignment: CDR1 SGHTA and CDR2 FQGNSA. The CDR3 extends over 17 amino acids. CDR3 DNA sequence: TGTGCCAGCAGCCAACAGGGGGCCCGGAGCTCCTACAATGAGCAGTTCTTC. This gives the protein CASSQQGARSSYNEQFF.